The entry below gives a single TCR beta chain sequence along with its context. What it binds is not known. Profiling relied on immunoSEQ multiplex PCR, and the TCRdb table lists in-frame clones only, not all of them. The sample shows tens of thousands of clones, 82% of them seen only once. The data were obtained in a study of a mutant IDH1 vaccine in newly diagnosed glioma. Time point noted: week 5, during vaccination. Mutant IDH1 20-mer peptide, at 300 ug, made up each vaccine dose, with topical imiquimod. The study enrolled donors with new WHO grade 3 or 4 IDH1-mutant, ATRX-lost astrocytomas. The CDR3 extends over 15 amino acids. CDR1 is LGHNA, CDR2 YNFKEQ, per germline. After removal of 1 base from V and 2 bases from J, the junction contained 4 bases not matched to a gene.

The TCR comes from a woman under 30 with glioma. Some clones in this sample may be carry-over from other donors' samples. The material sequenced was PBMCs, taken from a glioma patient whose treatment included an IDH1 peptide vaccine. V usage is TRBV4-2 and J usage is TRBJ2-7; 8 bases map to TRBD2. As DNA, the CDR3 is TGTGCCAGCAGCCAAGTCGGGGGGGGGCCCTACGAGCAGTACTTC. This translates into CASSQVGGGPYEQYF.